This T cell receptor beta chain stems from a study of T cell responses to AZD1222 COVID-19 vaccine. Broader study findings: Unmutated variant regions reportedly attract nearly half of all spike-specific TCRs. Just six AZD1222 recipients were seropositive at baseline. Donors skewed white British and female; clonal diversity was possibly underestimated.

CDR1 is MNHEY, CDR2 SVGAGI, per germline. V was trimmed by 4 bases and J by 2 bases, leaving 3 bases between them. The CDR3 runs 11 residues. Sequenced by immunoSEQ multiplex PCR; TCRdb stores in-frame clones only, minus some. This table lists about 140,000 clones. With respect to this clone: Its antigen remains unidentified.

The clonotype originates from an adult in good health. Sample: peripheral blood. The genes are TRBV6-5 and TRBJ2-7, with D unclear. The CDR3 nucleotides read TGTGCCAGCAGTTCCACCTACGAGCAGTACTTC. It is translated as CASSSTYEQYF.